Listed below are T cell receptor beta chains from one sample, sequenced in a study of blood T cell repertoires in COVID-19. Data came from immunoSEQ multiplex PCR; TCRdb stores just in-frame clones and leaves some out. The sample comprises under 300,000 clones, around 88% of which are singletons, and 9% to 15% rests with the top ten. Sequenced: peripheral blood. The origin of the receptors is an elderly man with acute or convalescent COVID-19. Both conserved end residues are part of each CDR3. Fields, in order: J gene, V gene, clone size, D gene, CDR3 DNA, CDR3 protein. D genes are given only for firm matches. Size values are once, few and many counts, or a class for expanded clones, and some rows have none.

TRBJ1-1	TRBV19	-	-	TGTGCCAGTAGTATAGGGGGCGTATCCACTGAAGCTTTCTTT	CASSIGGVSTEAFF
TRBJ2-2	TRBV6-5	-	-	TGTGCCAGTAGCAGGGATGAAACCGGGGAGCTGTTTTTT	CASSRDETGELFF
TRBJ2-5	TRBV5-1	-	TRBD2	TGCGCCAGCAGCTTAGCGGGAGGAGGCGAGACCCAGTACTTC	CASSLAGGGETQYF
TRBJ2-2	TRBV3-1/TRBV3-2	-	TRBD2	TGTGCCAGCAGCCAACTCGGGCGCGGGAGGGCGAACACCGGGGAGCTGTTTTTT	CASSQLGRGRANTGELFF
TRBJ2-7	TRBV5-4	-	-	TGTGCCAGCAGCTTAGGGGCCTACGAGCAGTACTTC	CASSLGAYEQYF
TRBJ2-3	TRBV18	once	TRBD2	TGTGCCAGCTCCCCCGGACTAGCGGGGTCAGATACGCAGTATTTT	CASSPGLAGSDTQYF
TRBJ1-2	TRBV28	-	-	TGTGCCAGCAGTTTATTGGGGAGCTATGGCTACACCTTC	CASSLLGSYGYTF
TRBJ1-1	TRBV7-9	-	TRBD1	TGTGCCAGCAGCCCCTGGACAGGGGGGGGGACTGAAGCTTTCTTT	CASSPWTGGGTEAFF
TRBJ1-4	TRBV28	-	-	TGTGCCAGCAGTTCCCCGGGGGGAATAGGTGAAAAACTGTTTTTT	CASSSPGGIGEKLFF
TRBJ1-5	TRBV2	-	-	TGTGCCAGCAGTGAAGAGGGCCGGGGGAGCAATCAGCCCCAGCATTTT	CASSEEGRGSNQPQHF
TRBJ2-6	TRBV28	few	-	TGTGCCAGCAGTTTATTCACAGGGAGCGGGGCCAACGTCCTGACTTTC	CASSLFTGSGANVLTF
TRBJ1-2	TRBV4-2	once	-	TGTGCCAGCAGCCCCTCACAGGTCTTTAAACAGGGCTACACCTTC	CASSPSQVFKQGYTF
TRBJ2-7	TRBV7-6	-	-	TGTGCCAGCAGCCCCCGTCTCGCGGCAGACTACGAGCAGTACTTC	CASSPRLAADYEQYF
TRBJ1-2	TRBV6-1	once	-	TGTGCCAGCAGTGAAGATGGGAGGGCTGGCTACACCTTC	CASSEDGRAGYTF
TRBJ1-3	TRBV29-1	-	-	TGCAGCGCCATTCAGGGCTCTGGAAACACCATATATTTT	CSAIQGSGNTIYF
TRBJ1-1	TRBV5-6	-	-	TGTGCCAGCAGCTACCCCCAGGGAAGCACTGAAGCTTTCTTT	CASSYPQGSTEAFF
TRBJ2-7	TRBV18	-	-	TGTGCCAGCTCACCACGGGTAGCGTCAGGGGCTACCGTGAGCGAGCAGTACTTC	CASSPRVASGATVSEQYF
TRBJ2-1	TRBV7-9	-	-	TGTGCCAGCAGCTTTTTCTTACTTCCTAGCAATGAGCAGTTCTTC	CASSFFLLPSNEQFF
TRBJ1-5	TRBV2	-	-	TGTGCCAGCAGGGGCACTGGGACACTGAGCGACGCCCAGCATTTT	CASRGTGTLSDAQHF
TRBJ1-1	TRBV3-1/TRBV3-2	-	-	TGTGCCAGCAGCCAACTGTCGGGGAACACTGAAGCTTTCTTT	CASSQLSGNTEAFF
TRBJ2-7	TRBV20-1	-	TRBD2	TGCAGTGCTAGTATCGGACTAGCGGGTCGGGAGCAGTACTTC	CSASIGLAGREQYF
TRBJ1-2	TRBV5-1	-	-	TGCGCCAGCAGCTTGGGAAGGGGGAGCGGCTACACCTTC	CASSLGRGSGYTF
TRBJ1-1	TRBV27	-	-	TGTGCCAGCAGTTGGAGCTACAACACTGAAGCTTTCTTT	CASSWSYNTEAFF
TRBJ1-4	TRBV3-1/TRBV3-2	-	-	TGTGCCAGCCGAGGGGGTAATGAAAAACTGTTTTTT	CASRGGNEKLFF
TRBJ1-6	TRBV3-1/TRBV3-2	-	TRBD1	TGTGCCAGCAGTTTTGGGACAGCAAATTCACCCCTCCACTTT	CASSFGTANSPLHF
TRBJ2-2	TRBV4-3	-	TRBD2	TGCGCCAGCAGCCAAATTCCCTTTAGCGGGGCCGGGGAGCTGTTTTTT	CASSQIPFSGAGELFF
TRBJ2-3	TRBV19	-	TRBD2	TGTGCCAGTAGTACCCTAGCGGGAAACACAGATACGCAGTATTTT	CASSTLAGNTDTQYF
TRBJ1-5	TRBV19	-	TRBD1	TGTGCCAGTACCCGAACGGGGGACAAGGGGGCCCTTCGGCCCCAGCATTTT	CASTRTGDKGALRPQHF
TRBJ1-6	TRBV27	once	-	TGTGCCAGCAGTTTATGGGCAGGAGGCGATTCACCCCTCCACTTT	CASSLWAGGDSPLHF
TRBJ1-2	TRBV28	once	TRBD1	TGTGCCAGCAGCATGGTAAACAGGGGGTTTGGCTACACCTTC	CASSMVNRGFGYTF
TRBJ2-5	TRBV24-1	-	TRBD1	TGTGCCACCAGTGAAGCCGGGACAGGGAGGGAGACCCAGTACTTC	CATSEAGTGRETQYF
TRBJ2-1	TRBV10-3	-	TRBD1	TGTGCCATCAGTGTAGGACAGGGGGCGCCGGGATTCTACAATGAGCAGTTCTTC	CAISVGQGAPGFYNEQFF
TRBJ1-1	TRBV25-1	-	-	TGTGCCAGCAGCGCCCTCGGGAGGGAAGGAGACACTGAAGCTTTCTTT	CASSALGREGDTEAFF
TRBJ1-1	TRBV14	few	-	TGTGCCAGCAGCCAAGGAGTGAACACTGAAGCTTTCTTT	CASSQGVNTEAFF
TRBJ1-2	TRBV11-2	-	-	TGTGCCAGCAGTTACACCCTGATGGGCCGCTATGGCTACACCTTC	CASSYTLMGRYGYTF